This T cell receptor beta chain derives from a study of T cell responses to AZD1222 COVID-19 vaccine. Study outcomes and limitations: Clonal diversity was possibly underestimated, and the donors were mostly white British, with more females. All repertoire sampling was performed exclusively after the peak T cell response. With dominance at 160-218 and 743-854, vaccine-associated CD4 TCRs spanned spike.

This clone was seen only once. Antigen unknown. The CDR3 totals 13 residues. J gave up 5 bases and V 3 bases, and 0 bases lay outside the gene matches. Sequencing used immunoSEQ multiplex PCR; TCRdb keeps in-frame clones, though not all of them. Here the sample spans more than 80,000 clones, almost 90% being singletons. The sequence came from an adult in good health. The chain joins TRBV12-3 or TRBV12-4 to TRBJ2-2, with 7 positions matching TRBD1. This specimen was peripheral blood, taken on day 0 of AZD1222 vaccination. CDR3 DNA sequence: TGTGCCAGCAGTTTGGGACAGACCGGGGAGCTGTTTTTT. Translated: CASSLGQTGELFF.